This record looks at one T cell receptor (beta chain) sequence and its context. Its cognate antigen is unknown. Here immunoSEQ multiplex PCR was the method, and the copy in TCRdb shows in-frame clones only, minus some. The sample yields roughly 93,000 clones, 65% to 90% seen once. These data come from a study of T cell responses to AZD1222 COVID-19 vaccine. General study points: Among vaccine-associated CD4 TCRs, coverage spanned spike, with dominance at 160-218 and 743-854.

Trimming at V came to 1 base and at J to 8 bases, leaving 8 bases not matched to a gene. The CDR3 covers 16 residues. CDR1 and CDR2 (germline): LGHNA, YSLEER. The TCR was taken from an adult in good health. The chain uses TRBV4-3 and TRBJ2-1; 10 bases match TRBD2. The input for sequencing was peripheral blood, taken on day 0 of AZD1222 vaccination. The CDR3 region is CASSQVLAGVDDEQFF. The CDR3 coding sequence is TGCGCCAGCAGCCAAGTTCTAGCGGGAGTCGATGATGAGCAGTTCTTC.